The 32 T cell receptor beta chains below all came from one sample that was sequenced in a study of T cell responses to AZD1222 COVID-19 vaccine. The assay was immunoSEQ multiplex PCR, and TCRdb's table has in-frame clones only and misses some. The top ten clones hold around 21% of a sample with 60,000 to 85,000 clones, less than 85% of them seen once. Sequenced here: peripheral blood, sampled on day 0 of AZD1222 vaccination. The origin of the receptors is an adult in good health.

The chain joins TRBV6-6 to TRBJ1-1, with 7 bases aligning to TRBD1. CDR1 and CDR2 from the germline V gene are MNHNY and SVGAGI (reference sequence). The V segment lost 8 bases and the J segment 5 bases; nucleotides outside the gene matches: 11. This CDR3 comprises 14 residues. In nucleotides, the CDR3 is TGTGCCAGCGGTACCCGGGGCAGGGGGACTGAAGCTTTCTTT. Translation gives CASGTRGRGTEAFF.

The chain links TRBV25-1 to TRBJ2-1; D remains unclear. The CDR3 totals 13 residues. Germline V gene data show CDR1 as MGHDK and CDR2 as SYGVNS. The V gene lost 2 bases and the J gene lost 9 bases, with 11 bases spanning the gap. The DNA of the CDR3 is TGTGCCAGCAGTGAAAACCGAATCGGTGAGCAGTTCTTC. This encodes CASSENRIGEQFF. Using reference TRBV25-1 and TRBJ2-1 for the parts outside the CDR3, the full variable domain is EADIYQTPRYLVIGTGKKITLECSQTMGHDKMYWYQQDPGMELHLIHYSYGVNSTEKGDLSSESTVSRIRTEHFPLTLESARPSHTSQYLCASSENRIGEQFFGPGTRLTVL.

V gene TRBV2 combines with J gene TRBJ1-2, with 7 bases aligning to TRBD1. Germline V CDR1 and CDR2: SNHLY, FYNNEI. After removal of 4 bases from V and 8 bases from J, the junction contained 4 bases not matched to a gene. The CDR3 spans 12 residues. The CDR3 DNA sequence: TGTGCCAGCAGTGGGGGAGGGGGCGGCTACACCTTC. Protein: CASSGGGGGYTF.

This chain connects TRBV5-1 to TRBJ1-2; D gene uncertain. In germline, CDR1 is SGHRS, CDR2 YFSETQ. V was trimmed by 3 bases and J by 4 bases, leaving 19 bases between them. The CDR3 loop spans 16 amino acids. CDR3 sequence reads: CASSSSGGGPFYGYTF. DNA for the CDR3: TGCGCCAGCAGCTCCTCGGGTGGAGGACCATTCTATGGCTACACCTTC.

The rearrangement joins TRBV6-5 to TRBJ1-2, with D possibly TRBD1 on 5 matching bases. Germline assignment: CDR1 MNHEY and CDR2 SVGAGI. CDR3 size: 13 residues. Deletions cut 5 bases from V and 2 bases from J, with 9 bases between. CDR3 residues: CASSIRANYGYTF. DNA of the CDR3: TGTGCCAGCAGTATCAGGGCAAACTATGGCTACACCTTC.

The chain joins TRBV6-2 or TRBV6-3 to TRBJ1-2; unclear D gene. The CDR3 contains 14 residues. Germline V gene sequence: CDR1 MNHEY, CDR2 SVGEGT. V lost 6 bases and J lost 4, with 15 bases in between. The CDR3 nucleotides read TGTGCCAGCAGCCTCTATCAGACCACCTATGGCTACACCTTC. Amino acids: CASSLYQTTYGYTF.

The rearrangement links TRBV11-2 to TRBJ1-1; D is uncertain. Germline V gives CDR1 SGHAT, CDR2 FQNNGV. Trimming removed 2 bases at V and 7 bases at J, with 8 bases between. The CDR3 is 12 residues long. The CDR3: CASSLNRFEAFF. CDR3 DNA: TGTGCCAGCAGCTTAAATAGGTTTGAAGCTTTCTTT.

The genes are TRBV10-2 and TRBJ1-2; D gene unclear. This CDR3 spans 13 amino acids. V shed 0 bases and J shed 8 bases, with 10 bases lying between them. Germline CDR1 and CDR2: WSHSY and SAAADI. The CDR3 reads CASSESRLEGYTF. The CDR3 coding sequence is TGCGCCAGCAGTGAGTCGCGGCTGGAGGGCTACACCTTC.

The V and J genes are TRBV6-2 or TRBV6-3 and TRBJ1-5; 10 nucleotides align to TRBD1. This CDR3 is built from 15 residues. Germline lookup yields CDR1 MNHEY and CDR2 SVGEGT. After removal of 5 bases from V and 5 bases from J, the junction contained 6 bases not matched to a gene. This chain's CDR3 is CASSARTGGDQPQHF. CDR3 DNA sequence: TGTGCCAGCAGTGCCCGGACAGGGGGGGATCAGCCCCAGCATTTT.

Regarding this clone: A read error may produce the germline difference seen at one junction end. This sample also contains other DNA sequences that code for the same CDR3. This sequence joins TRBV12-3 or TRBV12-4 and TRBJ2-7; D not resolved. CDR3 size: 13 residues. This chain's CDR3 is CASRPSEFHEQYF. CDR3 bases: TGCGCCAGCAGGCCCAGTGAGTTCCACGAGCAGTACTTC.

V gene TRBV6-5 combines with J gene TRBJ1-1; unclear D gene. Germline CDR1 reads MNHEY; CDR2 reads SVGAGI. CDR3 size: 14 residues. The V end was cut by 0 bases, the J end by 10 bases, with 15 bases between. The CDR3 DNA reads TGTGCCAGCAGTTACTCGTACTCCCAAGAGGGAGCTTTCTTT. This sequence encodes CASSYSYSQEGAFF.

The CDR3 sequence is CASSPPGLAGGFNEQFF. For the CDR3, the DNA is TGTGCCAGCAGTCCCCCCGGGCTAGCGGGAGGTTTCAATGAGCAGTTCTTC. J is TRBJ2-1 and V is TRBV7-2; 11 bases agree with TRBD2. The germline gives CDR1 SGHTA, CDR2 FQGNSA. V lost 6 bases to trimming and J lost 6 bases; unmatched junction nucleotides: 13. CDR3 size: 17 residues.

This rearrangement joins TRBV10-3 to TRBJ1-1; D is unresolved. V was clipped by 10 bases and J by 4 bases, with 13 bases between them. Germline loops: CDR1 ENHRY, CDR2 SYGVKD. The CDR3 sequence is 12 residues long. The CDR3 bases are TGTGCCACCGGGGAGGTTACCACTGAAGCTTTCTTT. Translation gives CATGEVTTEAFF.

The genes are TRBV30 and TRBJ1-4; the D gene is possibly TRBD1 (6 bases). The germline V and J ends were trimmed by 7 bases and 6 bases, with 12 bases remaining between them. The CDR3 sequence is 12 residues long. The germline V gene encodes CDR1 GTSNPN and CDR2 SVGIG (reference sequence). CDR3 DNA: TGTGCCTCGGAAGAGGGGGATGAAAAACTGTTTTTT. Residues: CASEEGDEKLFF.

CDR3 sequence reads: CASSLVRDKGEQYF. The CDR3 bases are TGTGCCAGCAGCTTAGTTAGAGACAAGGGCGAGCAGTACTTC. The rearrangement joins TRBV7-6 to TRBJ2-7; D unclear. The CDR3 is 14 amino acids. CDR1 is SGHVS and CDR2 is FNYEAQ in the germline V gene. The germline V and J ends were trimmed by 1 base and 6 bases, with 13 bases remaining between them.

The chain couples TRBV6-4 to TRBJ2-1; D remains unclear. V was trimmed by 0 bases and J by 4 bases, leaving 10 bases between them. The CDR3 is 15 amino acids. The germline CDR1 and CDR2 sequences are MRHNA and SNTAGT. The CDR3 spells CASSDSIQPYNEQFF. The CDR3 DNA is TGTGCCAGCAGTGACTCTATCCAACCTTACAATGAGCAGTTCTTC.

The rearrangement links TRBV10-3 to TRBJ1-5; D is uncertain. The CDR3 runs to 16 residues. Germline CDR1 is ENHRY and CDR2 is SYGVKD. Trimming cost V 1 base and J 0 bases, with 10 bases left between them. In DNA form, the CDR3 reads TGTGCCATCAGTGAGTACCTTACATTTAGCAATCAGCCCCAGCATTTT. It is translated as CAISEYLTFSNQPQHF.

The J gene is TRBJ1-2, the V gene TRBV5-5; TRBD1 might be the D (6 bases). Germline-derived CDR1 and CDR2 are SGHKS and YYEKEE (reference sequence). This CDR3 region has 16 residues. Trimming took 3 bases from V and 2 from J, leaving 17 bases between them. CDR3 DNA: TGTGCCAGCAGCTATTTGCCGGGACAACGAAACTATGGCTACACCTTC. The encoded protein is CASSYLPGQRNYGYTF.

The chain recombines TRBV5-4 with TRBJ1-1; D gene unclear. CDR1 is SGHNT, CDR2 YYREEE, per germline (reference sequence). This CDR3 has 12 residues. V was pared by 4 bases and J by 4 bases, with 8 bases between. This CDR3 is CASSLIGTEAFF. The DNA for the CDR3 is TGTGCCAGCAGCCTTATCGGCACTGAAGCTTTCTTT.

The DNA of the CDR3 is TGCGCCAGCAGCCAAGATGTGGTCACCTCTGGGGCCAACGTCCTGACTTTC. Amino acids: CASSQDVVTSGANVLTF. The J gene is TRBJ2-6, the V gene TRBV4-1; unclear D gene. The CDR3 runs 17 residues. V was pared by 0 bases and J by 0 bases, with 9 bases between. Germline CDR1 MGHRA, CDR2 YSYEKL.

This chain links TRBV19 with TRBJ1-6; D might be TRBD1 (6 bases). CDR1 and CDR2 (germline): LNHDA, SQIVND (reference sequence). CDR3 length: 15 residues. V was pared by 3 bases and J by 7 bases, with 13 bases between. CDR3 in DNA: TGTGCCAGTAGTATCAGGGGACCGGGGAATTCACCCCTCCACTTT. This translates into CASSIRGPGNSPLHF.

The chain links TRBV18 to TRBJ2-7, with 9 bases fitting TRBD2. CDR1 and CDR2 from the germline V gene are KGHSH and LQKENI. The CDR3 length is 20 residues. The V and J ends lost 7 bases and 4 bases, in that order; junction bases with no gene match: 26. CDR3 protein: CASCRYGPGGRGSSPYEQYF. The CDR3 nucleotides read TGTGCCAGCTGTAGATACGGGCCCGGCGGGAGGGGGTCTTCCCCTTACGAGCAGTACTTC.

The CDR3 DNA sequence: TGTGCCAGCAGTATGAACAGGGCTTCGAGCACTGAAGCTTTCTTT. This codes for CASSMNRASSTEAFF. The chain carries TRBV27 and TRBJ1-1; D perhaps matches TRBD1 (6 bases). The CDR3 covers 15 residues. Germline CDR1 is MNHEY and CDR2 is SMNVEV (reference sequence). Trimming left V 5 bases short and J 4 bases short, with 17 bases between.

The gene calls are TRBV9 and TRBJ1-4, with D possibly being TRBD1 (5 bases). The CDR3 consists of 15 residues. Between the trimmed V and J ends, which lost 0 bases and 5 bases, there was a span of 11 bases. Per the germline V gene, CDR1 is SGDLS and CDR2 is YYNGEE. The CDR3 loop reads CASSVASGGNEKLFF. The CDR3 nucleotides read TGTGCCAGCAGCGTAGCGAGCGGGGGAAATGAAAAACTGTTTTTT.

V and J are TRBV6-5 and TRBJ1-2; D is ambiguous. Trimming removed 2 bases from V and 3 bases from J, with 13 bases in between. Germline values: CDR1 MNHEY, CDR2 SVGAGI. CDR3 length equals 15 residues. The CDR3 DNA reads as TGTGCCAGCAGTTACGGGGTTAACGGCGACTATGGCTACACCTTC. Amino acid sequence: CASSYGVNGDYGYTF.

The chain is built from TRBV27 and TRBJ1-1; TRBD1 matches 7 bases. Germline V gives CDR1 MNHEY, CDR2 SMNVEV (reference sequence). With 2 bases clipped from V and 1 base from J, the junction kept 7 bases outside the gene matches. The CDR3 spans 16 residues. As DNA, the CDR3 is TGTGCCAGCAGTTTAAGGGTAAACAGGGGGAACACTGAAGCTTTCTTT. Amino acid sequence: CASSLRVNRGNTEAFF.

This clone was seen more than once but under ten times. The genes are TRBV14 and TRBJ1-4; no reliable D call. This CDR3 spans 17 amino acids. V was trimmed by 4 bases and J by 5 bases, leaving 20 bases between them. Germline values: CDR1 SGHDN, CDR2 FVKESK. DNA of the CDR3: TGTGCCAGCAGCCGAAACCTTAGGACCAATACCAATGAAAAACTGTTTTTT. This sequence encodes CASSRNLRTNTNEKLFF.

As DNA, the CDR3 is TGTGCCAGCAGCTTGACAGACAATCAGCCCCAGCATTTT. Translated, it gives CASSLTDNQPQHF. The chain links TRBV5-7 to TRBJ1-5; D is undetermined. TRBV5-7 is an ORF, with its function uncertain. V dropped 1 base and J dropped 3 bases, with 5 bases sitting between them. The CDR3 extends over 13 amino acids.

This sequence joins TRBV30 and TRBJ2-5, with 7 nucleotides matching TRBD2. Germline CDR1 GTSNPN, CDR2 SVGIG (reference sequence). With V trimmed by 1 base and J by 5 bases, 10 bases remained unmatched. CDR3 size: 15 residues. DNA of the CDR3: TGTGCCTGGAGTGCCCACCCGGGGAGGGCGGAGACCCAGTACTTC. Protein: CAWSAHPGRAETQYF.

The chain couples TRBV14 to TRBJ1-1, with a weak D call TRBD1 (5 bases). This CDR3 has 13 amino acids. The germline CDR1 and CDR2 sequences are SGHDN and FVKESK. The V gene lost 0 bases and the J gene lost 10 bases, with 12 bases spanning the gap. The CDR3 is CASSQDFRARAFF. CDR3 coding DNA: TGTGCCAGCAGCCAAGATTTCAGGGCCCGAGCTTTCTTT.

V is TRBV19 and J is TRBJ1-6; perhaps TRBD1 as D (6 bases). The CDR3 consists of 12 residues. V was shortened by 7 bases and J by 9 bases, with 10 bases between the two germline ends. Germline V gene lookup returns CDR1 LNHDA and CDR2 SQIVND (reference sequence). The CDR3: CASNGRGSPLHF. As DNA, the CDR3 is TGTGCCAGTAACGGCAGGGGTTCACCCCTCCACTTT.

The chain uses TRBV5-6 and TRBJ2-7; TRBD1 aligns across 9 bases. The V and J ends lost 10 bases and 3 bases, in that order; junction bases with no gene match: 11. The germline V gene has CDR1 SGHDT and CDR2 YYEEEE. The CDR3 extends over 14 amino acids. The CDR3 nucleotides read TGTGCCCTTGACCCGCGACAGGGGGGCTACGAGCAGTACTTC. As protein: CALDPRQGGYEQYF.